The sequence of this T cell receptor beta chain was determined in a study of TIL therapy for anti-PD-1-resistant metastatic lung cancer (dated by TCRdb to the early 2020s). A note on the overall study: Tumors were harvested prior to any PD-1/PD-L1 blockade, after which nivolumab was administered to patients, and lymphodepletion, expanded TIL infusion and IL-2 were given to patients who progressed. Among the enrolled patients, the median age was about 52 years (range roughly 38-75), and the median tumor PD-L1 proportion score was roughly 6.4%. A median non-synonymous tumor mutation burden of about 1.6 mutations per megabase was determined across the cohort by whole-exome sequencing. The cohort was predominantly lung adenocarcinoma, with several EGFR-mutant and two ALK-rearranged tumors, and half of patients were current or former smokers. Clonotypes were tracked across tumor, expanded TIL product and serial blood samples by T cell receptor beta sequencing of tumor and peripheral blood.

The cysteine opens and the phenylalanine closes a CDR3 of 13 amino acids. Of all the DNA, just the CDR3 is kept, 39 bases in frame from base 1. The germline V gene (reference sequence) sets CDR1 to LNHDA and CDR2 to SQIVND. V loses 4 bases of germline sequence and J loses 2 bases, and the interval between the two ends is 8 bases. TCR beta CDR3 regions were amplified from genomic DNA with the immunoSEQ v3 hsTCRB kit using bias-controlled multiplex PCR. An Illumina NextSeq 500 was used to sequence the TCR libraries, reaching 2 million or so read pairs at survey level or about 4.5-6 million at deep level. On the authors' methods: Clonality was reported by immunoSEQ Analyzer software, which also assigned V, D and J genes and filtered out non-productive sequences. Repertoires were compared by productive Simpson clonality and by the Morisita overlap index of productive TRB rearrangements between infused TIL and blood. The absolute count of a clonotype in blood was estimated by multiplying the lymphocyte count by the CD3+ fraction and by the productive frequency of the clone. TCRdb stores this immuneACCESS table with in-frame sequences only. Part of the clones is absent; in the studies checked, under half of the shortfall reflects unresolved V genes, and no reason is known for the rest. V and J calls and clone size are given by that table; D and trimming were obtained from the DNA. The sample has 20,000 or so clones on record, about 71% of them singletons. The ten largest clonotypes hold 1.5% to 2% of the sample.

Turning to this clone: Its target antigen remains unknown. No quality values exist for individual bases; no much larger clone is one base distant.

Paper-wide results and their limitations: The study protocol defined all tumor marker inferences as exploratory. Infused TIL clonotypes partially replaced the baseline peripheral repertoire then decayed over months, with no apparent association between persistence and response. The cohort was highly selected, with more treatment-naive, never-smoker and oncogene-addicted patients than typical, limiting generalizability.

Interpreted using the paper, the time point label stands for: pre-treatment sample, taken before nivolumab and TIL therapy. Between late 2017 and January 2020, a dual-center phase I trial enrolled adults who had stage 4 NSCLC. Samples were obtained from a single-arm, open-label phase I trial in which tumor-infiltrating lymphocyte therapy with nivolumab was evaluated in advanced non-small cell lung cancer. Mononuclear cells from blood collected in EDTA tubes were isolated on a Ficoll gradient and snap-frozen as pellets, and DNA was then extracted using a Qiagen mini-prep kit. This TCR was recovered from a person aged 25 to 85 with non-small cell lung cancer. The chain uses TRBV19 and TRBJ1-1; the D gene is perhaps TRBD1, on 5 matching bases. This specimen consisted of blood, obtained at baseline. CDR3 sequence: CASSNRGNTEAFF. The nucleotides are TGTGCCAGTAGTAATAGGGGTAACACTGAAGCTTTCTTT.